The clone carrying this T cell receptor (beta chain) appeared once. Its antigen is undetermined. Sequenced samples came from active juvenile idiopathic arthritis patients. The sample comes from a study of circulating and synovial CD4+ cells in juvenile arthritis. Germline CDR1 and CDR2: SGHTA and FQGNSA. This CDR3 comprises 15 residues. Trimming cost V 5 bases and J 4 bases, with 18 bases left between them. General study results and limits: CPL versus bulk CD4 samples: T cell genome counts differed by at least an order of magnitude. Some such blood samples were as oligoclonal as synovium.

Repertoires were generated with immunoSEQ multiplex PCR, while TCRdb's copy carries only in-frame clones and drops some. The table shows around 31,000 clones, with around 95% occurring only once. V and J are TRBV7-2 and TRBJ2-7, with a possible D match to TRBD1 (6 bases). The receptor's source is a human donor with juvenile idiopathic arthritis. The sample was CD4+ T cells from blood. The CDR3 is CASSPRTDRRYEQYF. The CDR3 coding sequence is TGTGCCAGCAGCCCAAGGACAGACCGGAGGTACGAGCAGTACTTC.